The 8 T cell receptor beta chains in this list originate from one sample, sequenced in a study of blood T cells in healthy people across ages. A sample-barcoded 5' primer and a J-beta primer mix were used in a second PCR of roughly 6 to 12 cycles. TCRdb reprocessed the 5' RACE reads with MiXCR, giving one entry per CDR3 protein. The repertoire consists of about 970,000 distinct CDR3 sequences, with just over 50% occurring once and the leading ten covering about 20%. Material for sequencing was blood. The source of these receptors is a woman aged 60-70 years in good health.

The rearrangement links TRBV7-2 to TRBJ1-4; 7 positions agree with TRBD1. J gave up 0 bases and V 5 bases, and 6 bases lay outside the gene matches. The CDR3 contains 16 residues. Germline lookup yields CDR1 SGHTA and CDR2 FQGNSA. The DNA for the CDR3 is TGTGCCAGCAGCAGGGACAGCTCTGCAACTAATGAAAAACTGTTTTTT. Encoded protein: CASSRDSSATNEKLFF.

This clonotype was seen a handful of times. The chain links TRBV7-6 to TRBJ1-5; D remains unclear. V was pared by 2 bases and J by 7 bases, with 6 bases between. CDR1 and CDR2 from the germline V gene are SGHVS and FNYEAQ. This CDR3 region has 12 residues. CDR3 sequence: CASSLPGQPQHF. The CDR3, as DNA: TGTGCCAGCAGCTTACCCGGACAGCCCCAGCATTTT.

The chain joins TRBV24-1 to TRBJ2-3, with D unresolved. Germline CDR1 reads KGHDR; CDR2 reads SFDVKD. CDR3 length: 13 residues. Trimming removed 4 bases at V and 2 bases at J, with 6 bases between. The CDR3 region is CATSEPATDTQYF. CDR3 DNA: TGTGCCACCAGTGAACCAGCCACAGATACGCAGTATTTT.

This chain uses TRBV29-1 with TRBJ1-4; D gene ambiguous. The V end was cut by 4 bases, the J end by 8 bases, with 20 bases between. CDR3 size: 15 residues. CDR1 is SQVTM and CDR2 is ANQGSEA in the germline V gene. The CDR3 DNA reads TGCAGCGTTGGGGTGTCGGCTCCAGAGGAAGAAAAACTGTTTTTT. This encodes CSVGVSAPEEEKLFF.

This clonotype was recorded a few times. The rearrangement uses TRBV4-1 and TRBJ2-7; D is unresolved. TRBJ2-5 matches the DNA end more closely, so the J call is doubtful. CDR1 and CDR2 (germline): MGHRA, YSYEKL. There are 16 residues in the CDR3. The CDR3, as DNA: TGCGCCAGCAGCCATGTAGGGCAGGCTATAGGGGAGACCCAGTACTTC. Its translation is CASSHVGQAIGETQYF.

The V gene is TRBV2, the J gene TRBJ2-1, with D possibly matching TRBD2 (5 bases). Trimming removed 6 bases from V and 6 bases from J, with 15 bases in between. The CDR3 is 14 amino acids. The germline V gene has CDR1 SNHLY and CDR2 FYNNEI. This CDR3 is CASRDPGIGNEQFF. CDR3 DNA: TGTGCCAGCAGAGACCCCGGGATCGGCAATGAGCAGTTCTTC. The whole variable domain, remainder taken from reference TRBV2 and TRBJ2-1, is EPEVTQTPSHQVTQMGQEVILRCVPISNHLYFYWYRQILGQKVEFLVSFYNNEISEKSEIFDDQFSVERPDGSNFTLKIRSTKLEDSAMYFCASRDPGIGNEQFFGPGTRLTVL.

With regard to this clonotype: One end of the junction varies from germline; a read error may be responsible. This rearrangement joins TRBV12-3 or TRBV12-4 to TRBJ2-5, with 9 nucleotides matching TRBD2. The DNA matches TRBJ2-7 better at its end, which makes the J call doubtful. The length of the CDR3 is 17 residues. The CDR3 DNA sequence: TGTGCCAGCAGTGCCCCCCCACTAGCGGGTGTTTCCTGCGAGCAGTACTTC. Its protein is CASSAPPLAGVSCEQYF.

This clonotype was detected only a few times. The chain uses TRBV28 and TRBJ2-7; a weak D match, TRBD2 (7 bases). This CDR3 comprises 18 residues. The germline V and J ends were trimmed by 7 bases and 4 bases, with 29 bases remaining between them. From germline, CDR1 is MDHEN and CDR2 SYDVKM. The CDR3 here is CASNPGHELGGRRYEQYF. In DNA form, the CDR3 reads TGTGCCAGCAACCCGGGACATGAGCTTGGCGGGAGAAGATACGAGCAGTACTTC.